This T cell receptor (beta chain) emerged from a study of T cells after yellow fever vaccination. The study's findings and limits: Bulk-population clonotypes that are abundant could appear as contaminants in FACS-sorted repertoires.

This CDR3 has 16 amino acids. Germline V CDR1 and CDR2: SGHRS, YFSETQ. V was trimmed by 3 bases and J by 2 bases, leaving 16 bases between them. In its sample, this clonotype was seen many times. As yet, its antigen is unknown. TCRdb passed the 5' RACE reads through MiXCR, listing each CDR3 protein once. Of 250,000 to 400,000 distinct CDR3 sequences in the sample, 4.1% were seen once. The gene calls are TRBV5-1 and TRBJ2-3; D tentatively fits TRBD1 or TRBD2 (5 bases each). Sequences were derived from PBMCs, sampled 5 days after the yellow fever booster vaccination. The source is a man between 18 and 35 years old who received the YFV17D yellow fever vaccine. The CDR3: CASSSSGARATDTQYF. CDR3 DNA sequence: TGCGCCAGCAGCTCCTCCGGGGCTAGAGCCACAGATACGCAGTATTTT.